This T cell receptor (beta chain) was identified in a study of blood T cells in healthy people across ages. Using a J-beta primer mix together with a sample-barcoded 5' primer, a second PCR was run for roughly 6 to 12 cycles. TCRdb recomputed calls from the 5' RACE reads with MiXCR, one row per CDR3 protein. The profile shows about 1.4 million distinct CDR3 sequences, 59% of them singletons. V was trimmed by 3 bases and J by 6 bases, leaving 17 bases between them. There are 15 residues in the CDR3. Per the germline V gene, CDR1 is MDHEN and CDR2 is SYDVKM. The chain uses TRBV28 and TRBJ1-2; weak D call: TRBD1 (6 bases). The receptor was isolated from a man aged 18 to 29 in good health. Source material: blood. CDR3 protein: CASSFRGRGGNGYTF. Here the CDR3 DNA reads TGTGCCAGCAGTTTCCGAGGTCGGGGGGGCAATGGCTACACCTTC.